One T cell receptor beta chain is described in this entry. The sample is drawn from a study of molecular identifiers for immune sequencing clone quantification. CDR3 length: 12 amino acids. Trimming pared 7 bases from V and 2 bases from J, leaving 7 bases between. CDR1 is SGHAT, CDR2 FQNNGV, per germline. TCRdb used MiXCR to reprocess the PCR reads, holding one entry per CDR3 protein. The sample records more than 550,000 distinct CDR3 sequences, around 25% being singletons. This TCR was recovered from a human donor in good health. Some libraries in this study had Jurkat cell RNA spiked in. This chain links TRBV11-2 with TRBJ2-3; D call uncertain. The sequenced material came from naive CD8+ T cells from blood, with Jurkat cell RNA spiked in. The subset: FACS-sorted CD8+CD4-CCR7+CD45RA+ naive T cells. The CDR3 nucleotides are TGTGCCAGCACCCACACCACAGATACGCAGTATTTT. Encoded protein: CASTHTTDTQYF.